This TCR beta chain was observed in a study of T cells expressing NK-cell markers. Study summary: Sorted CD3+CD56+NKG2C+, CD3+CD56+NKG2C- and CD3+CD56-NKG2C+ T cells supplied TCR beta repertoires. Study conclusions and caveats: Similarly, these clonotypes led the CD3+CD56-NKG2C+ fraction as well in a handful of donors. Dominant NKG2C+ clonotypes made up about 1.0-7.0% of CD8+ T cells in several donors.

With respect to this clonotype: Its antigen is currently unknown.

Germline CDR1 and CDR2: ENHRY and SYGVKD. CDR3 length equals 14 residues. UMIs were included in TCR beta cDNA generated by 5'RACE template switching. TCRdb derives one entry per CDR3 protein from the 5' RACE reads, leaving out DNA. The sample spans 200,000 to 300,000 distinct CDR3 sequences; the ten largest clones claim approximately 0.41%. The sequence was obtained from a young man in good health. This sequence joins TRBV10-3 and TRBJ2-1; TCRdb's assignment of TRBD2 cannot be checked, as there is no DNA. Sequencing input: blood T cells: a sorted CD56 or NKG2C T cell subset, CD4+ or CD8+ T cells, or bulk PBMC T cells (not recorded which). This CDR3 is CAIKKGLAGGLEFF.